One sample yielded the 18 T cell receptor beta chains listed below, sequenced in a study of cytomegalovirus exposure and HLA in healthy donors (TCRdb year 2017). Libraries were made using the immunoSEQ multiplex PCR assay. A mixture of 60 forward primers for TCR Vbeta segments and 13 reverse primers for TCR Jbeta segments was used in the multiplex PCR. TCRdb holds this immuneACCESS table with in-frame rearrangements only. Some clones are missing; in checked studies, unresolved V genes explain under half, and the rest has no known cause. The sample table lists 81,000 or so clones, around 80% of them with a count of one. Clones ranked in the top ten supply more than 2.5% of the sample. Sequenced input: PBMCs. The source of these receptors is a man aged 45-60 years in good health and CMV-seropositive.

CDR3 loop: CATLQGLLSNEKLFF. The CDR3 DNA reads TGTGCCACCCTCCAGGGGCTCCTCTCTAATGAAAAACTGTTTTTT. This chain uses TRBV6-1 with TRBJ1-4, with a weak D call TRBD1 (6 bases). The CDR3 loop spans 15 amino acids. From germline, CDR1 is MNHNS and CDR2 SASEGT. The V and J ends lost 10 bases and 3 bases respectively, with 18 bases between them.

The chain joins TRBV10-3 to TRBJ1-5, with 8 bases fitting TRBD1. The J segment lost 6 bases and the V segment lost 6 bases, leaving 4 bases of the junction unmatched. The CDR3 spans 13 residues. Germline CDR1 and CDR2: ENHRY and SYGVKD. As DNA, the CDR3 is TGTGCCATCAGCCCAGGGGGCGCTCAGCCCCAGCATTTT. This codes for CAISPGGAQPQHF.

CDR3 in amino acids: CASSLTTYEQYF. The CDR3 coding sequence is TGTGCCAGCAGCTTGACTACCTACGAGCAGTACTTC. The chain employs TRBV5-6 and TRBJ2-7; D uncertain. Germline loops: CDR1 SGHDT, CDR2 YYEEEE. The CDR3 spans 12 residues. With 1 base removed from V and 2 bases from J, the gap between germline ends came to 4 bases.

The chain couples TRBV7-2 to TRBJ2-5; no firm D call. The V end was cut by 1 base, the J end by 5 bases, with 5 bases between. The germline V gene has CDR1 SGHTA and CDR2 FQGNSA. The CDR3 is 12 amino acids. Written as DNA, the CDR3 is TGTGCCAGCAGCTTAGTTCTCGAGACCCAGTACTTC. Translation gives CASSLVLETQYF.

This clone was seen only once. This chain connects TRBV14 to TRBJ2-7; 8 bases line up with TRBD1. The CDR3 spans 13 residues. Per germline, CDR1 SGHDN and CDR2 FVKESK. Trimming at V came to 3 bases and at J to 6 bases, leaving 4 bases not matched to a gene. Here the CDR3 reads CASSQGQVREQYF. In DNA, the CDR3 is TGTGCCAGCAGCCAGGGACAGGTGCGCGAGCAGTACTTC. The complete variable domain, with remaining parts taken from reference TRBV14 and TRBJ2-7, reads EAGVTQFPSHSVIEKGQTVTLRCDPISGHDNLYWYRRVMGKEIKFLLHFVKESKQDESGMPNNRFLAERTGGTYSTLKVQPAELEDSGVYFCASSQGQVREQYFGPGTRLTVT.

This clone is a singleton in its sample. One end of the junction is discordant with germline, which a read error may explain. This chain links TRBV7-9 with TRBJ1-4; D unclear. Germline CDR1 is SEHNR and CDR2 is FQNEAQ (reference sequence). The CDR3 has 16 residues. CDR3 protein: CSSSLGRLRLNEKLFF. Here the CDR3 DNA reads TGTTCCAGCAGCTTGGGCAGGTTGAGACTAAATGAAAAACTGTTTTTT.

The CDR3, as DNA: TGTGCCAGCAGTTTATGGACTGGGGAGACCCAGTACTTC. Translation gives CASSLWTGETQYF. The chain links TRBV27 to TRBJ2-5, with a tentative D call TRBD2 (5 bases). The V end was cut by 1 base, the J end by 5 bases, with 8 bases between. CDR3 size: 13 residues. Per the germline V gene, CDR1 is MNHEY and CDR2 is SMNVEV (reference sequence).

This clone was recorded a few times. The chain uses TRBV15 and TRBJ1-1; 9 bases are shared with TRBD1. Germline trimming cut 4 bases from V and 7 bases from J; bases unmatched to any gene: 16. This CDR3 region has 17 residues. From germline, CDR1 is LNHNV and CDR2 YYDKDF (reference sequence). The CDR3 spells CATSNERGQGRRGEAFF. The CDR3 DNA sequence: TGTGCCACCAGCAACGAAAGGGGACAGGGAAGGAGAGGTGAAGCTTTCTTT.

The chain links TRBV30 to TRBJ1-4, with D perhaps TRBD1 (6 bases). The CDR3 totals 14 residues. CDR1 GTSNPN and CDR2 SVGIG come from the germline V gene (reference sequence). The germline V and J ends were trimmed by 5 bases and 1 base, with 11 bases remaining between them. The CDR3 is CAWSRGGTNEKLFF. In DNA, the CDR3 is TGTGCCTGGTCCAGGGGTGGAACTAATGAAAAACTGTTTTTT.

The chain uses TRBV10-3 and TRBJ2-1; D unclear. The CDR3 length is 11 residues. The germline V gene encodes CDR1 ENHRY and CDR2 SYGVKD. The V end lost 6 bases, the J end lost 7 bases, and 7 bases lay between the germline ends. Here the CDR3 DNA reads TGTGCCATCAGCCTCGAGAATGAGCAGTTCTTC. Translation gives CAISLENEQFF.

The DNA of the CDR3 is TGTGCCAGCAGCCCTGAGGGACAGGGGGCGTCCGGCTACACCTTC. As protein: CASSPEGQGASGYTF. The V and J genes are TRBV7-2 and TRBJ1-2; 12 positions agree with TRBD1. V trimming: 5 bases; J trimming: 8 bases; junction bases outside the gene matches: 9. Looked up from germline, CDR1 is SGHTA and CDR2 is FQGNSA. The CDR3 spans 15 residues.

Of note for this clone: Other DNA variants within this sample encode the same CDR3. The CDR3 sequence: CASSLGPSAPNTQYF. The CDR3 DNA reads as TGTGCCAGCAGCTTGGGGCCCTCTGCCCCCAATACGCAGTATTTT. V is TRBV7-9 and J is TRBJ2-3; perhaps TRBD1 as D (5 bases). The V gene's germline CDR1 is SEHNR and CDR2 FQNEAQ (reference sequence). The CDR3 extends over 15 amino acids. With 3 bases removed from V and 7 bases from J, the gap between germline ends came to 17 bases.

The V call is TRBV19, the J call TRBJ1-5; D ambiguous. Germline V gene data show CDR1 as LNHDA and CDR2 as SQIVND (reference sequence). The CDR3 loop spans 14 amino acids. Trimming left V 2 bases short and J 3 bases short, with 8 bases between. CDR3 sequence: CASSISGYNQPQHF. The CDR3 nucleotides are TGTGCCAGTAGTATATCCGGGTACAATCAGCCCCAGCATTTT. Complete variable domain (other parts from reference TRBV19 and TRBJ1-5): DGGITQSPKYLFRKEGQNVTLSCEQNLNHDAMYWYRQDPGQGLRLIYYSQIVNDFQKGDIAEGYSVSREKKESFPLTVTSAQKNPTAFYLCASSISGYNQPQHFGDGTRLSIL.

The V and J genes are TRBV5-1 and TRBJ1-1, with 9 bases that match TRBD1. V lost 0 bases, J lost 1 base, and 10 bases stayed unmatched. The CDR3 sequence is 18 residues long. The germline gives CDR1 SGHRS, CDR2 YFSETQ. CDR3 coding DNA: TGCGCCAGCAGCTTGGAGGTTAATACAGGGGGCCCGAACACTGAAGCTTTCTTT. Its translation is CASSLEVNTGGPNTEAFF.

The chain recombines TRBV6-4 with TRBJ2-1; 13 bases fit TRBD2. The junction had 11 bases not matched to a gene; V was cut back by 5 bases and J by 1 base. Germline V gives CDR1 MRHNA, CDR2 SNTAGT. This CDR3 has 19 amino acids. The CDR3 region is CASSQGTSGKWSSYNEQFF. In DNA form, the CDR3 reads TGTGCCAGCAGTCAAGGGACTAGCGGGAAATGGAGTTCCTACAATGAGCAGTTCTTC.

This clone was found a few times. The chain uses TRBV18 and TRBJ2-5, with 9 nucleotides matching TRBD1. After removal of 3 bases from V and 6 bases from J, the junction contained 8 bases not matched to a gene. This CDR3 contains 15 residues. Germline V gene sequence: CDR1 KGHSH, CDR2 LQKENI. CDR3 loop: CASSPPGQGGKTQYF. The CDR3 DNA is TGTGCCAGCTCACCGCCGGGACAGGGAGGGAAGACCCAGTACTTC.

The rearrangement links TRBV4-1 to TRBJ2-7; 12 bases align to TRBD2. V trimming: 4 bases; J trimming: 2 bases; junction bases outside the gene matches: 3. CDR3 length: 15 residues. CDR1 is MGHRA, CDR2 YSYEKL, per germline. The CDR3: CASSPTSGSAYEQYF. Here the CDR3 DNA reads TGCGCCAGCAGCCCGACTAGCGGGAGCGCCTACGAGCAGTACTTC.

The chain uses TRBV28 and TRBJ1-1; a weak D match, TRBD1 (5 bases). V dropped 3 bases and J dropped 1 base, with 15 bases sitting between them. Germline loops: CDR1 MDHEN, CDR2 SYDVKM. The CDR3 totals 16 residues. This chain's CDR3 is CASSLISGAENTEAFF. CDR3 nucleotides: TGTGCCAGCAGTTTGATTTCTGGGGCCGAGAACACTGAAGCTTTCTTT.